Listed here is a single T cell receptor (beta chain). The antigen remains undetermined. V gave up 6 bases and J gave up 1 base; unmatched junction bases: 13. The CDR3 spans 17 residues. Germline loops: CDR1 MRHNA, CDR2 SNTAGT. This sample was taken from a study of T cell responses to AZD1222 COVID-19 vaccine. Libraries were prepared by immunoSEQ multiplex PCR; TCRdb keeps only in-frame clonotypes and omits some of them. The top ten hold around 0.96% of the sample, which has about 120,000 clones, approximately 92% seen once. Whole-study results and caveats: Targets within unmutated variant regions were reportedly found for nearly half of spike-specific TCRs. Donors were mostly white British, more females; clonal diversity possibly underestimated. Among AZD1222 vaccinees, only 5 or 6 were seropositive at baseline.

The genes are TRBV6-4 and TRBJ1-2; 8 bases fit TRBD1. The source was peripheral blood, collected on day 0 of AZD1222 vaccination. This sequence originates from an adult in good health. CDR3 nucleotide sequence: TGTGCCAGCAGCCCGTTCAGTGGAACAGGGGGTAACTATGGCTACACCTTC. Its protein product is CASSPFSGTGGNYGYTF.